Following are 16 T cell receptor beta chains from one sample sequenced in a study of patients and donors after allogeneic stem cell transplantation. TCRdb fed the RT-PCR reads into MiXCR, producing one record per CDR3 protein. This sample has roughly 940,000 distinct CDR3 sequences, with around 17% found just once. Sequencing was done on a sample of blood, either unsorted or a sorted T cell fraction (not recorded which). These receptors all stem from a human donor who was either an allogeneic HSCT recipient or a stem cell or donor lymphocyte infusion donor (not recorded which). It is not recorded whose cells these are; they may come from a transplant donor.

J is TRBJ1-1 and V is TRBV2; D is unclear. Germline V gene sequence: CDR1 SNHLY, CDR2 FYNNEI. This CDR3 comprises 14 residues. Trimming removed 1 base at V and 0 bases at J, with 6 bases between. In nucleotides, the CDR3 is TGTGCCAGCAGTGAAGTCACGCTGAACACTGAAGCTTTCTTT. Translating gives CASSEVTLNTEAFF. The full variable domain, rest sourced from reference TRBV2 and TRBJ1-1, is EPEVTQTPSHQVTQMGQEVILRCVPISNHLYFYWYRQILGQKVEFLVSFYNNEISEKSEIFDDQFSVERPDGSNFTLKIRSTKLEDSAMYFCASSEVTLNTEAFFGQGTRLTVV.

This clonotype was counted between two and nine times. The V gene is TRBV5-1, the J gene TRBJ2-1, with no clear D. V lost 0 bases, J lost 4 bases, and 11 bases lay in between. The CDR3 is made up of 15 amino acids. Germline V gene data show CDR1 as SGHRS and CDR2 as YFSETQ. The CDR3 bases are TGCGCCAGCAGCTTGGTCCCAGGAAATTACAATGAGCAGTTCTTC. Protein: CASSLVPGNYNEQFF. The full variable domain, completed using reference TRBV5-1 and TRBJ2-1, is KAGVTQTPRYLIKTRGQQVTLSCSPISGHRSVSWYQQTPGQGLQFLFEYFSETQRNKGNFPGRFSGRQFSNSRSEMNVSTLELGDSALYLCASSLVPGNYNEQFFGPGTRLTVL.

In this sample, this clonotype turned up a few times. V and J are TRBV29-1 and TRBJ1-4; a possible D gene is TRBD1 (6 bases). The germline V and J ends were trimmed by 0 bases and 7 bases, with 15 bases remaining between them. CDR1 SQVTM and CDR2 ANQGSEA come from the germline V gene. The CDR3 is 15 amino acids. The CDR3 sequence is CSVEDRGQRSEKLFF. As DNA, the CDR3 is TGCAGCGTTGAAGATCGTGGACAGAGGAGTGAAAAACTGTTTTTT. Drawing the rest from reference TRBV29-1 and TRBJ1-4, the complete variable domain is SAVISQKPSRDICQRGTSLTIQCQVDSQVTMMFWYRQQPGQSLTLIATANQGSEATYESGFVIDKFPISRPNLTFSTLTVSNMSPEDSSIYLCSVEDRGQRSEKLFFGSGTQLSVL.

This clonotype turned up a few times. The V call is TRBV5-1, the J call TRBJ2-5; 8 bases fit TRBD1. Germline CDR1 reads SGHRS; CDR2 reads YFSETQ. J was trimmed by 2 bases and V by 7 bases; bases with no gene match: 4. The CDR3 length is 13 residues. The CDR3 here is CASAGTGQETQYF. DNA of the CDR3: TGCGCCAGCGCCGGGACAGGACAAGAGACCCAGTACTTC.

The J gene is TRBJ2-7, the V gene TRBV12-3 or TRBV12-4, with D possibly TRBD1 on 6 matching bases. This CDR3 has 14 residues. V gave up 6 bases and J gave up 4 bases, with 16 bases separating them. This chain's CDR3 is CASSLKTGIYEQYF. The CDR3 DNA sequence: TGTGCCAGCAGCCTAAAGACAGGTATTTACGAGCAGTACTTC.

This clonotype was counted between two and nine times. CDR3 bases: TGTGCCAGCAGCACCGGACAGGGTGAGACCTACGAGCAGTACTTC. This codes for CASSTGQGETYEQYF. V and J are TRBV11-1 and TRBJ2-7; 8 bases line up with TRBD1. V shed 5 bases, J shed 2 bases, and the junction held 8 bases outside the gene matches. The germline V gene encodes CDR1 SGHAT and CDR2 FQDESV (reference sequence). The CDR3 is 15 amino acids.

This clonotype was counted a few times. CDR3: CASSQEREDNEKQFF. The CDR3 nucleotides are TGTGCCAGCAGCCAAGAGAGAGAGGACAATGAGAAGCAGTTCTTC. The chain recombines TRBV4-2 with TRBJ2-1; D might be TRBD1 (5 bases). The germline V gene encodes CDR1 LGHNA and CDR2 YNFKEQ. Trimming took 0 bases from V and 11 from J, leaving 17 bases between them. This CDR3 has 15 residues.

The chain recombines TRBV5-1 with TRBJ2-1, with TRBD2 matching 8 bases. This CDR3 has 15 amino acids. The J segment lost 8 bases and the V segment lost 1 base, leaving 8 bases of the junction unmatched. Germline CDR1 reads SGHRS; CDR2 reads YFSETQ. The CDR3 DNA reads TGCGCCAGCAGCTTGACAGCGGGGGCCGGGGATGAGCAGTTCTTC. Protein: CASSLTAGAGDEQFF.

The CDR3 region has the DNA TGTGCCAGCAGCTTAATAGGTCCGGGGGAGCTGTTTTTT. It codes for CASSLIGPGELFF. The rearrangement uses TRBV7-3 and TRBJ2-2, with D unresolved. This CDR3 has 13 amino acids. Trimming cost V 1 base and J 8 bases, with 8 bases left between them. Per the germline V gene, CDR1 is SGHTA and CDR2 is FQGTGA.

CDR3: CASTTLGLSNYGYTF. CDR3 sequence (DNA): TGTGCCAGCACCACGCTCGGCCTTTCAAACTATGGCTACACCTTC. The gene calls are TRBV5-6 and TRBJ1-2; D gene unclear. The germline V and J ends were trimmed by 6 bases and 2 bases, with 17 bases remaining between them. The CDR3 contains 15 residues. Germline-derived CDR1 and CDR2 are SGHDT and YYEEEE.

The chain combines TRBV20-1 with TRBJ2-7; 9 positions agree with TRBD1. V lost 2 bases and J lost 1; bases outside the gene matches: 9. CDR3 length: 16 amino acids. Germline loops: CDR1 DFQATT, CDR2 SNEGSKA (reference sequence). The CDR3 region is CSARRTGGTESYEQYF. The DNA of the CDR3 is TGCAGTGCTAGAAGAACAGGGGGCACCGAATCCTACGAGCAGTACTTC.

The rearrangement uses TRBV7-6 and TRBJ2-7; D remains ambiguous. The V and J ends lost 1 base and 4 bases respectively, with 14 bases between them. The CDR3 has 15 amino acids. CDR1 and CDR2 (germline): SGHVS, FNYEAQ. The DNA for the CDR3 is TGTGCCAGCAGCTTAGACGCCCTCGGCGCTTACGAGCAGTACTTC. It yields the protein CASSLDALGAYEQYF.

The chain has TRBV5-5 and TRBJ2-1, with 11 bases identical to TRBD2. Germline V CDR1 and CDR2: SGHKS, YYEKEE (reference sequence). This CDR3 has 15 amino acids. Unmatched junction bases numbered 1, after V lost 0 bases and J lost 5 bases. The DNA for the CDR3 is TGTGCCAGCAGCTTGGTGGGACTAGCGGACAATGAGCAGTTCTTC. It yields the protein CASSLVGLADNEQFF.

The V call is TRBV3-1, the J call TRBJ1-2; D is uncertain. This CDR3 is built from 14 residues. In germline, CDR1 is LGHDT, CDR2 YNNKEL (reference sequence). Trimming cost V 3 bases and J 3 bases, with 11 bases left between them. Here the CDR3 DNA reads TGTGCCAGCAGCCAGCTACCCCGGGACTATGGCTACACCTTC. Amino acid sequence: CASSQLPRDYGYTF.

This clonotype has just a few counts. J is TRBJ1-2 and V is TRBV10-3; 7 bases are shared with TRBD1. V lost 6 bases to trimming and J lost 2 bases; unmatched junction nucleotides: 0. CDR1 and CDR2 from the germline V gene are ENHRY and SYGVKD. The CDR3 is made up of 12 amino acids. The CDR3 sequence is CAIRGQNYGYTF. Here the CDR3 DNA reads TGTGCCATCAGGGGACAGAACTATGGCTACACCTTC.

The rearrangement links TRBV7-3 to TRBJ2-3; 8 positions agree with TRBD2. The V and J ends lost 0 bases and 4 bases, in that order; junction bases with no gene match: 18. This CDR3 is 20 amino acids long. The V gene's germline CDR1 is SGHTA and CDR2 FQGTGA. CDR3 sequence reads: CASSLTGTSLSRLQSDTQYF. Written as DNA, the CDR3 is TGTGCCAGCAGCTTAACTGGGACTAGTCTGTCTAGGCTCCAGTCAGATACGCAGTATTTT.